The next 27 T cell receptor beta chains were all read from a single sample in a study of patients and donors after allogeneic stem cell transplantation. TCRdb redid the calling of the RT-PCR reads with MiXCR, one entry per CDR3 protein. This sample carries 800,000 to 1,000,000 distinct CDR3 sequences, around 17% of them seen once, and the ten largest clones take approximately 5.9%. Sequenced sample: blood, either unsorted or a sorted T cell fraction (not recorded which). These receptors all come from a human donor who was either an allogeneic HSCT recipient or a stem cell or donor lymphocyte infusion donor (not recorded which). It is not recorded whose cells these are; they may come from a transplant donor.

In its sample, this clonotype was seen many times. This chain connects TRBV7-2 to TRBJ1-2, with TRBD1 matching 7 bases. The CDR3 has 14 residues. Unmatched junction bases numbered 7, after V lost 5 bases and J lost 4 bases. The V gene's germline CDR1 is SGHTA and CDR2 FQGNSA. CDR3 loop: CASSDGGQIYGYTF. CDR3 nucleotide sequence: TGTGCCAGCAGCGATGGGGGACAGATCTATGGCTACACCTTC. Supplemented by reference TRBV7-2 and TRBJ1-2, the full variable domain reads GAGVSQSPSNKVTEKGKDVELRCDPISGHTALYWYRQSLGQGLEFLIYFQGNSAPDKSGLPSDRFSAERTGGSVSTLTIQRTQQEDSAVYLCASSDGGQIYGYTFGSGTRLTVV.

The CDR3 DNA sequence: TGCGCCAGCAGCCAAGATGAGGGGGCGAACACTGAAGCTTTCTTT. This encodes CASSQDEGANTEAFF. The genes are TRBV4-1 and TRBJ1-1; 7 positions agree with TRBD1. Germline CDR1 reads MGHRA; CDR2 reads YSYEKL. The CDR3 sequence is 15 residues long. After removal of 0 bases from V and 1 base from J, the junction contained 2 bases not matched to a gene.

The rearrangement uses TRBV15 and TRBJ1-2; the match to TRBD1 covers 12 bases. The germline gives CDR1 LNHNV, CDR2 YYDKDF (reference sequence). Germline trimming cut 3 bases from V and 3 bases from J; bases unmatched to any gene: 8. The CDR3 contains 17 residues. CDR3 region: CATSREGQGAGDYGYTF. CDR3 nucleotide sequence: TGTGCCACCAGCAGGGAGGGACAGGGGGCAGGGGACTATGGCTACACCTTC.

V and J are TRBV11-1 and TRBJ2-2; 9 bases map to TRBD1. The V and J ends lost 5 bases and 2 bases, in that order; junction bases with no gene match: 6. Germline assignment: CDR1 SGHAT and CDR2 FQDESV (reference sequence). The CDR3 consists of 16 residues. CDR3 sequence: CASSPWTGVNTGELFF. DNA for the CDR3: TGTGCCAGCAGCCCCTGGACAGGGGTTAACACCGGGGAGCTGTTTTTT.

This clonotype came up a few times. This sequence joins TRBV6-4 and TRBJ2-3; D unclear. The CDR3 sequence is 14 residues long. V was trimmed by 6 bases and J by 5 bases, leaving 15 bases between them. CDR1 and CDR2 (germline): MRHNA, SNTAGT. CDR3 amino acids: CASSPNPSGDTQYF. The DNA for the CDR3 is TGTGCCAGCAGCCCAAATCCGTCAGGAGATACGCAGTATTTT.

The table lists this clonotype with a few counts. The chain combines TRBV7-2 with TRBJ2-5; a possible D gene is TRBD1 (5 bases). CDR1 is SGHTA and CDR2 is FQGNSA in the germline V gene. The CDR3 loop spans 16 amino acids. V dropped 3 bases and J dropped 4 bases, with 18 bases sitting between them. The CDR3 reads CASSFGVYRKGETQYF. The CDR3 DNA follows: TGTGCCAGCAGCTTCGGAGTTTACAGGAAGGGAGAGACCCAGTACTTC.

CDR3: CASRPPTRSYEQYF. The CDR3 nucleotides are TGTGCCAGCAGACCACCGACACGGTCCTACGAGCAGTACTTC. The chain joins TRBV28 to TRBJ2-7; D unresolved. This CDR3 is 14 amino acids long. V was clipped by 6 bases and J by 1 base, with 13 bases between them. The germline V gene encodes CDR1 MDHEN and CDR2 SYDVKM.

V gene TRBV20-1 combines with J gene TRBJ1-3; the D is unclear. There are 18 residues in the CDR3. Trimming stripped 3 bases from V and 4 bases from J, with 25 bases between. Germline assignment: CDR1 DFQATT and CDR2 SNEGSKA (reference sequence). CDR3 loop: CSARSRTTGRRKGNTIYF. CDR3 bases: TGCAGTGCTAGGAGCCGAACCACCGGACGCCGAAAAGGAAACACCATATATTTT.

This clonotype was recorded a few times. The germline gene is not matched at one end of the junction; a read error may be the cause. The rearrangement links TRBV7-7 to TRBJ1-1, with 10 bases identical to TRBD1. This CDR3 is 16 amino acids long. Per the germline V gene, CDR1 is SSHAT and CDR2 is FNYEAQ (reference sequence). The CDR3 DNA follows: TGTGCTAGCAGCGAGGGGTTCGGGGACAGGGGTCCTGAAGCTTTCTTT. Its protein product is CASSEGFGDRGPEAFF. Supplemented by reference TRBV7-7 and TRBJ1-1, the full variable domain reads GAGVSQSPRYKVTKRGQDVTLRCDPISSHATLYWYQQALGQGPEFLTYFNYEAQPDKSGLPSDRFSAERPEGSISTLTIQRTEQRDSAMYRCASSEGFGDRGPEAFFGQGTRLTVV.

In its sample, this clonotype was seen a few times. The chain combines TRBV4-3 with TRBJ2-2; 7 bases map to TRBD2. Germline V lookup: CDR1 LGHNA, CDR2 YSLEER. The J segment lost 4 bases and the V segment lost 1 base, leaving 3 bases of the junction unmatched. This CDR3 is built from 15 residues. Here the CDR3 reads CASSQGGLTTGELFF. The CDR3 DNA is TGCGCCAGCAGCCAAGGGGGACTAACCACCGGGGAGCTGTTTTTT.

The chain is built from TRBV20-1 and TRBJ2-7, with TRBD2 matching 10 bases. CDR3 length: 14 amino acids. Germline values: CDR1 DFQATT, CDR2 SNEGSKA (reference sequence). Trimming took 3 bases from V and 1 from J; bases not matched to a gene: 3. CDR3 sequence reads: CSASGLAASYEQYF. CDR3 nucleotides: TGCAGTGCTAGTGGACTAGCGGCATCCTACGAGCAGTACTTC.

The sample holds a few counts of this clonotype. The CDR3 sequence: CASSRGTGFGELFF. Written as DNA, the CDR3 is TGTGCCAGCAGTCGGGGGACAGGGTTCGGGGAGCTGTTTTTT. This chain connects TRBV12-3 or TRBV12-4 to TRBJ2-2; 9 bases fit TRBD1. The CDR3 sequence is 14 residues long. J was trimmed by 7 bases and V by 5 bases; bases with no gene match: 5.

This CDR3 is CASSEPPPGELFF. The CDR3 bases are TGTGCCAGCAGTGAGCCCCCTCCCGGGGAGCTGTTTTTT. The chain is built from TRBV25-1 and TRBJ2-2; D call uncertain. CDR3 length: 13 amino acids. V lost 3 bases to trimming and J lost 6 bases, with 8 bases between them. In germline, CDR1 is MGHDK, CDR2 SYGVNS. The full variable domain, its missing parts supplied by reference TRBV25-1 and TRBJ2-2, is EADIYQTPRYLVIGTGKKITLECSQTMGHDKMYWYQQDPGMELHLIHYSYGVNSTEKGDLSSESTVSRIRTEHFPLTLESARPSHTSQYLCASSEPPPGELFFGEGSRLTVL.

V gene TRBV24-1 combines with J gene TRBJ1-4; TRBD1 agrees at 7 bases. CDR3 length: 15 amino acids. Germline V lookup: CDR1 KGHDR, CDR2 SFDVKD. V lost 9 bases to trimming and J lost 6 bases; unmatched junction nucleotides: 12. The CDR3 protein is CATSASDGTDEKLFF. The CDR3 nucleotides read TGTGCCACCTCAGCCTCCGATGGGACAGATGAAAAACTGTTTTTT.

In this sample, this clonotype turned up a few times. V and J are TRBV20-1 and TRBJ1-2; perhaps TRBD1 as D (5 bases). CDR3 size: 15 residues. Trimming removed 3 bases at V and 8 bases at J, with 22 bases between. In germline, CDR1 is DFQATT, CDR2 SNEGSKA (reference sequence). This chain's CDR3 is CSARTPQGTMRGYTF. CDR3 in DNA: TGCAGTGCTAGGACCCCCCAGGGAACTATGAGGGGCTACACCTTC.

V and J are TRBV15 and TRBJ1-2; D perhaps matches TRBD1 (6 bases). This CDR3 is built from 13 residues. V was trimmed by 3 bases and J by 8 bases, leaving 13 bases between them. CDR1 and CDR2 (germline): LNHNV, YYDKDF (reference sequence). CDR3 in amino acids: CATSSSGVSGYTF. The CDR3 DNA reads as TGTGCCACCAGCAGTTCAGGGGTCAGCGGCTACACCTTC.

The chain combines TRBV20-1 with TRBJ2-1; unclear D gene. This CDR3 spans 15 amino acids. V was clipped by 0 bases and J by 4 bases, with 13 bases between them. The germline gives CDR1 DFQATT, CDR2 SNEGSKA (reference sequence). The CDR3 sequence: CSARDLTVQYNEQFF. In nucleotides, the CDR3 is TGCAGTGCTAGAGATCTAACCGTCCAATACAATGAGCAGTTCTTC.

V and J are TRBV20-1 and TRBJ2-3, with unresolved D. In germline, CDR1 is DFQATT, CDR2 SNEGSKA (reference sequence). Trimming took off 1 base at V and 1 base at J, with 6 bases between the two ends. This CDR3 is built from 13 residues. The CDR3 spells CSARAGRTDTQYF. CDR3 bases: TGCAGTGCTAGAGCAGGACGCACAGATACGCAGTATTTT.

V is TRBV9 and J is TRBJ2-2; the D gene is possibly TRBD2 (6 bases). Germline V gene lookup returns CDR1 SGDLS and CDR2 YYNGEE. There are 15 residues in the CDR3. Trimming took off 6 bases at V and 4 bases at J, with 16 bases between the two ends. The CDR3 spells CASTVGGLGTGELFF. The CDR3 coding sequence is TGTGCCAGCACCGTGGGGGGATTGGGCACCGGGGAGCTGTTTTTT.

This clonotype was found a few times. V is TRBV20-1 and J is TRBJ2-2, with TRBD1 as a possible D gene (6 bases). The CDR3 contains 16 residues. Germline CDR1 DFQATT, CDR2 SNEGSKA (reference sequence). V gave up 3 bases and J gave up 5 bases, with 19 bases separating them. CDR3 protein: CSARREEGVWTGELFF. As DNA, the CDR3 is TGCAGTGCTAGGCGAGAAGAGGGGGTTTGGACCGGGGAGCTGTTTTTT.

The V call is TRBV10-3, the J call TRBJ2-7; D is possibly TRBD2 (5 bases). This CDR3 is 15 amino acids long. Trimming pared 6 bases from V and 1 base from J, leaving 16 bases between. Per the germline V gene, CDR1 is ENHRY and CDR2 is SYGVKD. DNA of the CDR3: TGTGCCATCAGGGGTCTGGGAGCGTCTTCCTACGAGCAGTACTTC. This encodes CAIRGLGASSYEQYF.

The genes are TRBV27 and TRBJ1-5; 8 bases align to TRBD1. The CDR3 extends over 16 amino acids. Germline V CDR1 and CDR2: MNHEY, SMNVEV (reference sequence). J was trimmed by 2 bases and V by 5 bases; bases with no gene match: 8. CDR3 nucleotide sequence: TGTGCCAGCAGTGATCCAGGGGGCGCAGGCAATCAGCCCCAGCATTTT. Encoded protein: CASSDPGGAGNQPQHF.

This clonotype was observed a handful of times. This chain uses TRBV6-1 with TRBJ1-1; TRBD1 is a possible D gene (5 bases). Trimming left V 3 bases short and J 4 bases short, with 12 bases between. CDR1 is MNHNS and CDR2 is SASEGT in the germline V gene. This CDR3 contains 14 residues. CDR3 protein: CASSDTGISTEAFF. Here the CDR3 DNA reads TGTGCCAGCAGTGACACAGGAATATCCACTGAAGCTTTCTTT.

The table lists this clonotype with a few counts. The CDR3 coding sequence is TGTGCCAGCAGCTTGGGGGGTCGGTTCCCCCCCGGACAAGAGACCCAGTACTTC. Residues: CASSLGGRFPPGQETQYF. The chain combines TRBV5-4 with TRBJ2-5; D uncertain. This CDR3 spans 18 amino acids. Germline V gives CDR1 SGHNT, CDR2 YYREEE (reference sequence). V was shortened by 0 bases and J by 2 bases, with 20 bases between the two germline ends.

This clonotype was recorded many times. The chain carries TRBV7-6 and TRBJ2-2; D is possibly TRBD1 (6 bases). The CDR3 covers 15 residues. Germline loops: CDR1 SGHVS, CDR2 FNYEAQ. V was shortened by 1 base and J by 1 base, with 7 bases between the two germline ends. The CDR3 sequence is CASSLVTGNTGELFF. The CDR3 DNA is TGTGCCAGCAGCTTAGTGACAGGGAACACCGGGGAGCTGTTTTTT.

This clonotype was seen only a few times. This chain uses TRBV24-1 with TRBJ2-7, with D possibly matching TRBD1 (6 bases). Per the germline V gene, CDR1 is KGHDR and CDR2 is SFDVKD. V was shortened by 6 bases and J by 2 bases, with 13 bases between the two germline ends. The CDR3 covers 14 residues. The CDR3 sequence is CATSRAGDTYEQYF. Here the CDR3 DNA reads TGTGCCACCAGTAGGGCAGGGGATACCTACGAGCAGTACTTC.

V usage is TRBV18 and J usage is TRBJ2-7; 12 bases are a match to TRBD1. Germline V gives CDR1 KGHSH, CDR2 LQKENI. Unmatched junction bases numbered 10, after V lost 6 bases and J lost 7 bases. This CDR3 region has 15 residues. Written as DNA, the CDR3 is TGTGCCAGCTCTCACCGGGACAGGGGGCGAGGAGAGCAGTACTTC. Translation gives CASSHRDRGRGEQYF.